Each of the 6 T cell receptor beta chains below was sequenced from the same sample in a study of cytomegalovirus exposure and HLA in healthy donors. Vbeta (60) and Jbeta (13) primers were used in the PCR. Generated by immunoSEQ multiplex PCR, the TCRdb table keeps only in-frame clones and is missing some. The sample consists of about 92,000 clones, roughly 80% of them appearing once. The specimen sequenced was PBMCs. Every receptor here comes from a girl aged 2 to 10 in good health and CMV-seropositive.

The genes are TRBV2 and TRBJ2-1, with 8 bases lining up with TRBD2. Germline trimming cut 6 bases from V and 6 bases from J; bases unmatched to any gene: 13. Germline assignment: CDR1 SNHLY and CDR2 FYNNEI. This CDR3 comprises 16 residues. CDR3 protein: CASRKEGTRGTNEQFF. In DNA, the CDR3 is TGTGCCAGCAGAAAAGAAGGGACTAGGGGGACCAATGAGCAGTTCTTC.

The J gene is TRBJ2-7, the V gene TRBV28; 11 nucleotides line up with TRBD2. Germline V lookup: CDR1 MDHEN, CDR2 SYDVKM. The CDR3 is 14 residues long. V lost 8 bases and J lost 0; bases outside the gene matches: 3. CDR3 sequence: CASQTSGNSYEQYF. The CDR3 DNA reads TGTGCCAGCCAGACTAGCGGGAACTCCTACGAGCAGTACTTC.

The chain's CDR3 is CASRPQGALSGYTF. The DNA of the CDR3 is TGTGCCAGTAGACCACAGGGGGCCTTGAGTGGCTACACCTTC. The chain combines TRBV19 with TRBJ1-2, with 9 bases lining up with TRBD1. Germline V gene data show CDR1 as LNHDA and CDR2 as SQIVND (reference sequence). The CDR3 is 14 residues long. With V trimmed by 6 bases and J by 7 bases, 9 bases remained unmatched.

The genes are TRBV5-1 and TRBJ2-1; no firm D call. V lost 1 base and J 4 bases, leaving 6 bases between the germline ends. The CDR3 spans 13 residues. The germline CDR1 and CDR2 sequences are SGHRS and YFSETQ. Here the CDR3 DNA reads TGCGCCAGCAGCTTGTCCCGGTACAATGAGCAGTTCTTC. This sequence encodes CASSLSRYNEQFF.

The chain has TRBV6-4 and TRBJ1-1; D is ambiguous. The CDR3 runs 13 residues. CDR1 is MRHNA and CDR2 is SNTAGT in the germline V gene. V was cut by 4 bases and J by 1 base, with 7 bases left in between. The CDR3 region is CASSVQKNTEAFF. In DNA form, the CDR3 reads TGTGCCAGCAGTGTCCAGAAGAACACTGAAGCTTTCTTT.

DNA for the CDR3: TGTGCCAGCAGCTTGTTAGCGGGAGTATACAATGAGCAGTTCTTC. It is translated as CASSLLAGVYNEQFF. The chain has TRBV7-2 and TRBJ2-1; TRBD2 matches at 9 bases. J was trimmed by 4 bases and V by 3 bases; bases with no gene match: 4. The length of the CDR3 is 15 residues. Germline CDR1 SGHTA, CDR2 FQGNSA.